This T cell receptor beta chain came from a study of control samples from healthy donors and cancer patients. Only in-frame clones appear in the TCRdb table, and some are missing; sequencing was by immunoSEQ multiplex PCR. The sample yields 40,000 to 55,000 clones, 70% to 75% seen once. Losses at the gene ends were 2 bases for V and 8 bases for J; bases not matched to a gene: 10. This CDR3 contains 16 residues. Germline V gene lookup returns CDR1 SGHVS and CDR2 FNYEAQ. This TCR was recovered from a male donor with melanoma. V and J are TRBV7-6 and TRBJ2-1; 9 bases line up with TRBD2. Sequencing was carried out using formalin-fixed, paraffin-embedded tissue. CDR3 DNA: TGTGCCAGCAGCTTAATCGCGAATAGCGGGGGCGATGAGCAGTTCTTC. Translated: CASSLIANSGGDEQFF.